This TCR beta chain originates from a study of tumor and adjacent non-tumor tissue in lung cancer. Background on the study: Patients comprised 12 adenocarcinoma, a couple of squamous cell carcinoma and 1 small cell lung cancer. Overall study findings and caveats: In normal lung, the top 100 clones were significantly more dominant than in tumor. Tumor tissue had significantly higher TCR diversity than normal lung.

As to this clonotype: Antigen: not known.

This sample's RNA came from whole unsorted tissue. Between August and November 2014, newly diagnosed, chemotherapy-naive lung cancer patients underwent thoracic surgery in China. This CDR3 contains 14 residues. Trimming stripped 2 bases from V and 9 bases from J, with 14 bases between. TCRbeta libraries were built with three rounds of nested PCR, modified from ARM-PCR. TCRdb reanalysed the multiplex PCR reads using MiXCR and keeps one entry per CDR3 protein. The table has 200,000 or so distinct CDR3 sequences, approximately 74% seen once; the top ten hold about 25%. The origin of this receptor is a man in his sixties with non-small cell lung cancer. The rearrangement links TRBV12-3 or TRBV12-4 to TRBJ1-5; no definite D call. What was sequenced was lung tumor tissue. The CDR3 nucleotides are TGTGCCAGCAGTTTACCCTCGCCGAGGACGCCCCAGCATTTT. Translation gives CASSLPSPRTPQHF.